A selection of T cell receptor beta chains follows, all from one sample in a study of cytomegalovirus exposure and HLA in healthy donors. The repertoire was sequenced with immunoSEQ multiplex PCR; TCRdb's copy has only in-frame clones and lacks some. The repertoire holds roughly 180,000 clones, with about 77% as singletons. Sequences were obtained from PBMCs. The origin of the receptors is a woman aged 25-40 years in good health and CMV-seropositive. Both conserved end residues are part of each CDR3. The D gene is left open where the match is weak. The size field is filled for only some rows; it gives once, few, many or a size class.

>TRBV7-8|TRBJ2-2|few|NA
TGTGCCAGCAGCTTTGAAGGGGGGGGCGGCACCGGGGAGCTGTTTTTT
CASSFEGGGGTGELFF
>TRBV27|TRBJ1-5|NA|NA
TGTGCCAGCAAGGAAGGGGTTGATCAGCCCCAGCATTTT
CASKEGVDQPQHF
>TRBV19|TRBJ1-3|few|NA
TGTGCCAGTTCAGAAGCGCCTACTGGAAACACCATATATTTT
CASSEAPTGNTIYF
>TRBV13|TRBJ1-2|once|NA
TGTGCCAGCAGCCCCAGGAGGGAGTGGTCTGGCTACACCTTC
CASSPRREWSGYTF
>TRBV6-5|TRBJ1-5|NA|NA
TGTGCCAGCAGACCCCTTACAGGGTTCCATCAGCCCCAGCATTTT
CASRPLTGFHQPQHF
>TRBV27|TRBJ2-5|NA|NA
TGTGCCAGCAGTTTAAGGAGGGATGGAGAGGCCCAGTACTTC
CASSLRRDGEAQYF
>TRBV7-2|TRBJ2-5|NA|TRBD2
TGTGCCAGCAGCTCGGGACTAAGAGGTGGGCGGGAGACCCAGTACTTC
CASSSGLRGGRETQYF
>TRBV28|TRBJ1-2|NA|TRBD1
TGTGCCAGCAGTTTGACAGGGATGAAGTACTATGGCTACACCTTC
CASSLTGMKYYGYTF
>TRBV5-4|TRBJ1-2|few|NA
TGTGCCAGCAGCTTGGGGTCTAGGGGGACCGACTATGGCTACACCTTC
CASSLGSRGTDYGYTF
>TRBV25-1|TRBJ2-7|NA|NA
TGTGCCAGCAGCTTCAGGGAATTCTACGAGCAGTACTTC
CASSFREFYEQYF
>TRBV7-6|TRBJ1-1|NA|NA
TGTGCCAGCAGCTTAGGTCAGGGGCTCAAACATGGTGAAGCTTTCTTT
CASSLGQGLKHGEAFF
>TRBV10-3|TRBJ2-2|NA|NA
TGTGCCGTGTCAGCGCCTGGAGAGCTGTTTTTT
CAVSAPGELFF
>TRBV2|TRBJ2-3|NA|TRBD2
TGTGCCAGCAGTCCGCGACTAGCGGGGGGATTCACAGATACGCAGTATTTT
CASSPRLAGGFTDTQYF
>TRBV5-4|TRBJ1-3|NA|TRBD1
TGTGCCAGCAGCTCCGGACAGGGGGGAAACACCATATATTTT
CASSSGQGGNTIYF
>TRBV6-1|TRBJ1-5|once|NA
TGTGCCAGCAGTGTTTCTCAGTTGCAGCCCCAGCATTTT
CASSVSQLQPQHF
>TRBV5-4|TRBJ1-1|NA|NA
TGTGCCAGCAGCCATATACCCCTCGGGGACACTGAAGCTTTCTTT
CASSHIPLGDTEAFF
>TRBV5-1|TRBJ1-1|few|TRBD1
TGCGCCAGCAGCTTGGCGACAGGGGGCGTGTACACTGAAGCTTTCTTT
CASSLATGGVYTEAFF
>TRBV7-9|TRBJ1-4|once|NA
TGTGCCAGCAGCCCCTGGAGGTCAGGTGATGAAAAACTGTTTTTT
CASSPWRSGDEKLFF
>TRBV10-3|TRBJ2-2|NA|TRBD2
TGTGCCACCAGGACTAGCGGAACGAACACCGGGGAGCTGTTTTTT
CATRTSGTNTGELFF
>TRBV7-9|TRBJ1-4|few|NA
TGTGCCAGCAGCCTCAACGCCGGGACGGGGGGTGAAAAACTGTTTTTT
CASSLNAGTGGEKLFF
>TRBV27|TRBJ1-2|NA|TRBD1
TGTGCCAGCAGACACGGACAGGCCCGTGGTGGCTACACCTTC
CASRHGQARGGYTF
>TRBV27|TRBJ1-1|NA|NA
TGTGCCAGCAGTCCCCATAGGGGGATGAACACTGAAGCTTTCTTT
CASSPHRGMNTEAFF
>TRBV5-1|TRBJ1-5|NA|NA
TGCGCCAGCAGCTTGGGGCAGTATAGCAATCAGCCCCAGCATTTT
CASSLGQYSNQPQHF
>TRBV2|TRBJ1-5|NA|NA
TGTGCCAGCGCGGGTACTGGGGGGACTCAGCCCCAGCATTTT
CASAGTGGTQPQHF
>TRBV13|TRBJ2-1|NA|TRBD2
TGTGCCAGCAGCTGGGCTAGCGGGGAAGACTACAATGAGCAGTTCTTC
CASSWASGEDYNEQFF
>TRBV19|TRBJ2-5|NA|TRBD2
TGTGCCAGTAGTGCGCTGGGACTAGCGGGAGGGAGACAGACCCAGTACTTC
CASSALGLAGGRQTQYF
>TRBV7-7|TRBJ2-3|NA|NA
TGTGCTAGCAGCCCCCAGGATGACATTAACACAGATACGCAGTATTTT
CASSPQDDINTDTQYF
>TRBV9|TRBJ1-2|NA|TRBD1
TGTGCCAGCAGCGCCCGTTCGACAGGGAAGGAAGTGTGGGGCTACACCTTC
CASSARSTGKEVWGYTF
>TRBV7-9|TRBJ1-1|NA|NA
TGTGCCAGCAGCCAGATCCTGGGCCAGAACACTGAAGCTTTCTTT
CASSQILGQNTEAFF
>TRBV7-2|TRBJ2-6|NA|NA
TGTGCCAGCAGCTCGAGGGAAGCTGGGGCCAACGTCCTGACTTTC
CASSSREAGANVLTF
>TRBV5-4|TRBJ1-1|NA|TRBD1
TGTGCCAGCAGCCCCATCCCCGGGACAGGGGACACTGAAGCTTTCTTT
CASSPIPGTGDTEAFF
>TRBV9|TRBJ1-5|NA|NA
TGTGCCAGCAGCTCAGGGGCAAGAGATCAGCCCCAGCATTTT
CASSSGARDQPQHF
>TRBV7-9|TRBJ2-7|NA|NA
TGTGCCAGCAGCTTTGTGACTTACGAGCAGTACTTC
CASSFVTYEQYF
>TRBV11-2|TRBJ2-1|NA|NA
TGTGCCAGCAGCTTACTCCCTCCTCCGGGGAATGAGCAGTTCTTC
CASSLLPPPGNEQFF
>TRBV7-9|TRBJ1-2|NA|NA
TGTGCCAGCAGCTTAGGGGGGCGCACGGATCGGAGGGGCTACACCTTC
CASSLGGRTDRRGYTF
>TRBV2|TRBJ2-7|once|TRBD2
TGTGCCAGCAGTGAAACGCCGGGGGGCTCCTACGAGCAGTACTTC
CASSETPGGSYEQYF
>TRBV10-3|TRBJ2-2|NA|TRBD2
TGTGCCATCAGTGTGGCTGACAGCGGGAGGGTCCCCGGGGAGCTGTTTTTT
CAISVADSGRVPGELFF
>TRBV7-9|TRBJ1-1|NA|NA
TGTGCCAGCAGCTTATACCAACAGGGAACTTTCTTT
CASSLYQQGTFF
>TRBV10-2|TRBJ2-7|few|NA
TGCGCCAGCAGTGAGTCAGAGGCGGGTGAGCAGTACTTC
CASSESEAGEQYF
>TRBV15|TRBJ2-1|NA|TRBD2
TGTGCCACCAGCAGAGAGAGGAAACCCGGGACTAGCGGCTACAATGAGCAGTTCTTC
CATSRERKPGTSGYNEQFF
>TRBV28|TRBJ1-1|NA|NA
TGTGCCAGCAGTTTATCGGTGAACACTGAAGCTTTCTTT
CASSLSVNTEAFF
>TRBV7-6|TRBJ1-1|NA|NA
TGTGCCAGCAGCTTAGGAAGCACTTCAGGTAGGGGGGGCACTGAAGCTTTCTTT
CASSLGSTSGRGGTEAFF
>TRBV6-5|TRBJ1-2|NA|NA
TGTGCCAGCAGTTACTCAGGGGGTGGCTACACCTTC
CASSYSGGGYTF